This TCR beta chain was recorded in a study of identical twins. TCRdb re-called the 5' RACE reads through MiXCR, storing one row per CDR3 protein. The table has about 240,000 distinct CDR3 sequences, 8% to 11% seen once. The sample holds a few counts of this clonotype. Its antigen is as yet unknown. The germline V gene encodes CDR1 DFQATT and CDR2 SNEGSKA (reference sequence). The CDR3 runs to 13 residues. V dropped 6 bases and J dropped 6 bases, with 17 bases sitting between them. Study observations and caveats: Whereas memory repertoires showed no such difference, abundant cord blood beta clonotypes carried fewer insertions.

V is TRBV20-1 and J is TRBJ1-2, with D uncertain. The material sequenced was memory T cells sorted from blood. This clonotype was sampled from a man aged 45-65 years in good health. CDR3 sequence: CSAGSGTADGYTF. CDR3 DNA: TGCAGTGCGGGATCGGGAACGGCGGATGGCTACACCTTC.